The T cell receptor beta chain described here comes from a study of CD8 T cells in Susac syndrome. In the study overall: The sequenced Susac syndrome patients included about 6 who had clinically active disease and eight or nine who were in remission.

RNA totalling about 0.45 to 1 ug underwent reverse transcription with random hexamers. Each CDR3 protein gets one entry after TCRdb re-called the immunoSEQ multiplex PCR reads with MiXCR. Here the sample spans a few hundred thousand distinct CDR3 sequences, 94% being singletons. This CDR3 has 14 amino acids. Germline V gene data show CDR1 as SGHRS and CDR2 as YFSETQ. With 6 bases clipped from V and 2 bases from J, the junction kept 7 bases outside the gene matches. This sequence joins TRBV5-1 and TRBJ2-7; TRBD2 agrees at 8 bases. What was sequenced was CD4+ T cells from PBMCs. The receptor was derived from a human donor with Susac syndrome. Here the CDR3 DNA reads TGCGCCAGCACCCCCCGGGGGGGACCCTACGAGCAGTACTTC. It specifies CASTPRGGPYEQYF.